This T cell receptor (beta chain) comes out of a study of T cells after yellow fever vaccination. Whole-study findings and limits: Abundant clonotypes from the bulk population could contaminate FACS-sorted repertoires. Across the CD4 and CD8 compartments, a small share of clonotypes was present in both.

This clonotype appeared a few times. Its antigen remains unknown. TCRdb reprocessed the 5' RACE reads with MiXCR, giving one entry per CDR3 protein. The sample consists of around 300,000 distinct CDR3 sequences, over 10% of them appearing once. Germline-derived CDR1 and CDR2 are DFQATT and SNEGSKA (reference sequence). This CDR3 spans 13 amino acids. The receptor was derived from a man younger than 45 who received the YFV17D yellow fever vaccine. The chain couples TRBV20-1 to TRBJ2-6; TRBD2 might be the D (6 bases). The sample here was CD4+ T cells sorted from PBMCs, taken 45 days after the yellow fever booster vaccination. CDR3 protein: CGTGGSGANVLTF. CDR3 nucleotide sequence: TGCGGCACCGGGGGCTCTGGGGCCAACGTCCTGACTTTC.